These T cell receptor beta chains were read from a single sample in a study of T-cell memory formation after mild COVID-19. TCRdb called the 5' RACE reads again in MiXCR, with one record for every CDR3 protein. Among about 58,000 distinct CDR3 sequences listed, roughly 26% were seen once. Input material: PBMCs or a T cell subset sorted from them (not recorded which). The receptors shown here come from a man younger than 35 who had mild COVID-19 (a few samples of this study predate the infection). Cell type and time point are not known. The CDR3 runs from the conserved cysteine through the conserved F or W. The D gene is left open where the match is weak. Clone size is not always given. Where it is, it says once, few, many or a class for expanded clones.

v_call	j_call	d_call	clone_size	cdr3_aa	cdr3_nt
TRBV7-3	TRBJ2-1	-	-	CASSYDYNEQFF	TGTGCCAGCAGCTACGATTACAATGAGCAGTTCTTC
TRBV25-1	TRBJ2-1	-	-	CASSEYKVYNEQFF	TGTGCCAGCAGTGAATATAAGGTTTACAATGAGCAGTTCTTC
TRBV4-1	TRBJ2-1	-	few	CASSQVDSFYNEQFF	TGCGCCAGCAGCCAAGTGGACAGTTTCTACAATGAGCAGTTCTTC
TRBV7-7	TRBJ2-7	-	-	CASSLGAGTPYEQYF	TGTGCCAGCAGCTTAGGGGCAGGGACGCCCTACGAGCAGTACTTC
TRBV5-8	TRBJ2-1	-	-	CASRNPYRLLHEQFF	TGTGCCAGCAGAAACCCCTACCGGCTCTTGCATGAGCAGTTCTTC
TRBV4-3	TRBJ2-5	-	few	CASSQEVFVVGETQYF	TGCGCCAGCAGCCAAGAAGTTTTCGTGGTGGGGGAGACCCAGTACTTC
TRBV27	TRBJ2-7	TRBD1	few	CASSADWDSSYEQYF	TGTGCCAGCAGTGCAGATTGGGACAGCTCCTACGAGCAGTACTTC
TRBV7-2	TRBJ2-3	TRBD2	-	CASSNPVVAGGHVADTQYF	TGTGCCAGCTCCAACCCGGTGGTGGCGGGGGGGCACGTAGCAGATACGCAGTATTTT
TRBV12-3/TRBV12-4	TRBJ2-1	TRBD2	-	CASSLGLAGIEQFF	TGTGCCAGCAGTTTAGGCCTAGCGGGGATAGAGCAGTTCTTC
TRBV5-1	TRBJ2-5	TRBD2	-	CASSFSTGGIQETQYF	TGCGCCAGCAGCTTTTCCACGGGAGGGATCCAAGAGACCCAGTACTTC
TRBV7-2	TRBJ2-1	-	-	CASSLFESSYNEQFF	TGTGCCAGCAGCTTATTCGAAAGCTCCTACAATGAGCAGTTCTTC
TRBV4-1	TRBJ2-1	-	-	CASSREAYNEQFF	TGCGCCAGCAGCCGAGAGGCCTACAATGAGCAGTTCTTC
TRBV11-2	TRBJ2-2	-	-	CASSQQGKGTGELFF	TGTGCCAGCAGCCAGCAGGGGAAGGGCACCGGGGAGCTGTTTTTT
TRBV6-2/TRBV6-3	TRBJ2-7	-	-	CASSYSTIRGIHEQYF	TGTGCCAGCAGTTACTCGACGATCCGGGGGATCCACGAGCAGTACTTC
TRBV3-1	TRBJ1-2	TRBD1	-	CASSQRTGEDYGYTF	TGTGCCAGCAGCCAGCGGACAGGGGAGGACTATGGCTACACCTTC
TRBV13	TRBJ2-3	-	few	CASSFRGGPTDTQYF	TGTGCCAGCAGCTTTCGCGGGGGCCCCACAGATACGCAGTATTTT
TRBV4-1	TRBJ1-5	-	few	CASSQYGPLPQHF	TGCGCCAGCAGCCAGTATGGGCCGCTGCCCCAGCATTTT
TRBV7-9	TRBJ2-1	-	-	CASSFRGHEQFF	TGTGCCAGCAGCTTCCGAGGGCATGAGCAGTTCTTC
TRBV6-5	TRBJ2-2	TRBD1	few	CASSYEGAAGELFF	TGTGCCAGCAGTTACGAGGGGGCTGCCGGGGAGCTGTTTTTT
TRBV6-5	TRBJ2-7	TRBD1	few	CASTDRGAQYF	TGTGCCAGCACCGACAGGGGTGCGCAGTACTTC
TRBV18	TRBJ1-3	-	-	CATLSGNTIYF	TGTGCCACCCTCTCTGGAAACACCATATATTTT
TRBV7-8	TRBJ2-1	TRBD1	-	CASRGQGSEQFF	TGTGCCAGCAGGGGACAGGGAAGTGAGCAGTTCTTC
TRBV3-1	TRBJ1-4	-	-	CASSQDASTNEKLFF	TGTGCCAGCAGCCAAGACGCCTCAACTAATGAAAAACTGTTTTTT
TRBV10-3	TRBJ1-2	-	-	CAISESPLGVSDYGYTF	TGTGCCATCAGTGAGTCTCCGTTAGGGGTTAGCGACTATGGCTACACCTTC
TRBV4-1	TRBJ2-1	-	few	CASSQDDANEQFF	TGCGCCAGCAGCCAAGACGATGCCAATGAGCAGTTCTTC
TRBV5-1	TRBJ2-2	-	few	CASSLMVGGELFF	TGCGCCAGCAGCTTGATGGTTGGCGGGGAGCTGTTTTTT